This note documents a single T cell receptor beta chain sequence. The V end was cut by 1 base, the J end by 2 bases, with 8 bases between. Germline CDR1 SGHTA, CDR2 FQGNSA. The CDR3 runs to 15 residues. The sample originates from a study of blood T cell repertoires in COVID-19. Profiling relied on immunoSEQ multiplex PCR, and the TCRdb table lists in-frame clones only, not all of them. The sample shows 200,000 to 250,000 clones, roughly 88% of them seen only once. The receptor was isolated from a young man with active or convalescent COVID-19. Sequenced: peripheral blood. V gene TRBV7-2 combines with J gene TRBJ2-2, with a tentative D call TRBD2 (5 bases). CDR3 sequence reads: CASSLGGLNTGELFF. The CDR3 region has the DNA TGTGCCAGCAGCTTAGGCGGACTTAACACCGGGGAGCTGTTTTTT.